This T cell receptor (beta chain) was recovered during a study of PD-1 blockade in classical Hodgkin lymphoma. The CDR3 length is 9 residues. V lost 7 bases, J lost 5 bases, and 6 bases lay in between. The V gene's germline CDR1 is DFQATT and CDR2 SNEGSKA (reference sequence). Here immunoSEQ multiplex PCR was the method, and the copy in TCRdb shows in-frame clones only, minus some. The repertoire holds approximately 100,000 clones, with more than 90% as singletons. With no exception, relapse followed autologous stem cell transplantation in all patients, and brentuximab vedotin exposure varied. Sequenced here: peripheral blood mononuclear cells (PBMCs), sampled at baseline. This sequence was found in a human donor with classical Hodgkin lymphoma. The chain links TRBV20-1 to TRBJ2-7; D gene ambiguous. The CDR3, as DNA: TGCAGTGGCGGCAACGAGCAGTACTTC. This codes for CSGGNEQYF.